The 30 T cell receptor beta chains listed next were all sequenced from one sample in a study of cytomegalovirus exposure and HLA in healthy donors. PCR amplification relied on 60 Vbeta primers (plus 13 Jbeta primers). The method was immunoSEQ multiplex PCR; TCRdb's version includes in-frame clones alone and lacks a portion of them. The sample has about 140,000 clones, approximately 85% seen once; the top ten hold roughly 0.53%. The sequenced sample consisted of PBMCs. The receptors come from a woman in her thirties or forties in good health and CMV-seronegative.

The J gene is TRBJ1-2, the V gene TRBV2; 9 bases are shared with TRBD1. Germline CDR1 reads SNHLY; CDR2 reads FYNNEI. V was clipped by 6 bases and J by 4 bases; unmatched bases: 9. The CDR3 has 15 amino acids. The CDR3 region is CASRAGTGKGYGYTF. For the CDR3, the DNA is TGTGCCAGCAGGGCCGGGACAGGGAAGGGCTATGGCTACACCTTC. Filled out from reference TRBV2 and TRBJ1-2, the complete variable domain reads EPEVTQTPSHQVTQMGQEVILRCVPISNHLYFYWYRQILGQKVEFLVSFYNNEISEKSEIFDDQFSVERPDGSNFTLKIRSTKLEDSAMYFCASRAGTGKGYGYTFGSGTRLTVV.

The CDR3 region has the DNA TGCGCCAGCAGCGACCGTACCACAGGGGATGGCTACACCTTC. Protein sequence: CASSDRTTGDGYTF. The chain joins TRBV5-1 to TRBJ1-2; 7 bases are a match to TRBD1. J was trimmed by 6 bases and V by 4 bases; bases with no gene match: 9. Germline V gene lookup returns CDR1 SGHRS and CDR2 YFSETQ. CDR3 size: 14 residues. Supplemented by reference TRBV5-1 and TRBJ1-2, the full variable domain reads KAGVTQTPRYLIKTRGQQVTLSCSPISGHRSVSWYQQTPGQGLQFLFEYFSETQRNKGNFPGRFSGRQFSNSRSEMNVSTLELGDSALYLCASSDRTTGDGYTFGSGTRLTVV.

This clone was observed once. The CDR3 here is CASSVVSGSAYNEQFF. Here the CDR3 DNA reads TGTGCCAGCAGCGTCGTCAGCGGGAGTGCTTACAATGAGCAGTTCTTC. V usage is TRBV9 and J usage is TRBJ2-1; TRBD2 agrees at 8 bases. The J segment lost 4 bases and the V segment lost 2 bases, leaving 8 bases of the junction unmatched. This CDR3 comprises 16 residues. Germline V gives CDR1 SGDLS, CDR2 YYNGEE.

The chain uses TRBV28 and TRBJ1-3; perhaps TRBD1 as D (5 bases). The CDR3 sequence is 12 residues long. Germline-derived CDR1 and CDR2 are MDHEN and SYDVKM. V was shortened by 6 bases and J by 7 bases, with 10 bases between the two germline ends. This CDR3 reads CASRLNRNTIYF. In DNA form, the CDR3 reads TGTGCCAGCAGGCTCAACAGGAACACCATATATTTT. The whole variable domain, remainder taken from reference TRBV28 and TRBJ1-3, is DVKVTQSSRYLVKRTGEKVFLECVQDMDHENMFWYRQDPGLGLRLIYFSYDVKMKEKGDIPEGYSVSREKKERFSLILESASTNQTSMYLCASRLNRNTIYFGEGSWLTVV.

This chain links TRBV5-6 with TRBJ1-5, with no clear D. Trimming stripped 2 bases from V and 4 bases from J, with 13 bases between. Germline assignment: CDR1 SGHDT and CDR2 YYEEEE. CDR3 length: 15 amino acids. Here the CDR3 reads CASSLLSRDNQPQHF. The DNA for the CDR3 is TGTGCCAGCAGCTTACTGTCCCGAGATAATCAGCCCCAGCATTTT.

The rearrangement uses TRBV7-8 and TRBJ1-4; 8 nucleotides match TRBD1. Germline-derived CDR1 and CDR2 are SGHVS and FQNEAQ. J was trimmed by 4 bases and V by 11 bases; bases with no gene match: 33. The CDR3 has 22 amino acids. CDR3 sequence reads: CAVPGGQGPSYPPGVGNEKLFF. The CDR3 nucleotides are TGTGCCGTCCCGGGAGGACAGGGACCGTCTTACCCCCCTGGCGTCGGTAATGAAAAACTGTTTTTT.

The rearrangement links TRBV19 to TRBJ2-2; no firm D call. CDR3 length equals 14 residues. V was trimmed by 7 bases and J by 0 bases, leaving 9 bases between them. Per germline, CDR1 LNHDA and CDR2 SQIVND (reference sequence). CDR3 nucleotides: TGTGCCAGTAAGGCAGGCCCGAACACCGGGGAGCTGTTTTTT. As protein: CASKAGPNTGELFF. Full variable domain (remainder filled in from reference TRBV19 and TRBJ2-2): DGGITQSPKYLFRKEGQNVTLSCEQNLNHDAMYWYRQDPGQGLRLIYYSQIVNDFQKGDIAEGYSVSREKKESFPLTVTSAQKNPTAFYLCASKAGPNTGELFFGEGSRLTVL.

The gene calls are TRBV5-1 and TRBJ2-1, with D possibly matching TRBD2 (6 bases). Trimming cost V 3 bases and J 6 bases, with 13 bases left between them. Germline CDR1 SGHRS, CDR2 YFSETQ. The CDR3 runs to 14 residues. CDR3 in amino acids: CASSSGTHVNEQFF. The CDR3 nucleotides are TGCGCCAGCAGCTCCGGGACTCACGTCAATGAGCAGTTCTTC.

This chain connects TRBV30 to TRBJ1-2; a possible D gene is TRBD1 (5 bases). The CDR3 has 17 amino acids. Germline CDR1 and CDR2: GTSNPN and SVGIG (reference sequence). V lost 1 base and J 4 bases, leaving 22 bases between the germline ends. Here the CDR3 DNA reads TGTGCCTGGAGTGACCCGCGGGGCGGGCTTGTGAGCTATGGCTACACCTTC. It yields the protein CAWSDPRGGLVSYGYTF.

V and J are TRBV6-5 and TRBJ2-1, with a tentative D call TRBD1 (6 bases). The CDR3 is 16 residues long. V dropped 3 bases and J dropped 3 bases, with 15 bases sitting between them. Germline lookup yields CDR1 MNHEY and CDR2 SVGAGI. The chain's CDR3 is CASSYTGTPYYNEQFF. The CDR3 DNA is TGTGCCAGCAGTTATACCGGGACACCGTACTACAATGAGCAGTTCTTC.

The chain has TRBV5-5 and TRBJ2-6, with a tentative D call TRBD2 (6 bases). V was clipped by 8 bases and J by 0 bases, with 12 bases between them. The CDR3 has 15 residues. Looked up from germline, CDR1 is SGHKS and CDR2 is YYEKEE (reference sequence). The CDR3 protein is CARLSGSSGANVLTF. The CDR3 DNA reads as TGTGCCAGATTATCCGGGAGCTCTGGGGCCAACGTCCTGACTTTC.

The chain employs TRBV6-7 and TRBJ2-4; D might be TRBD1 (6 bases). TRBV6-7 is an open reading frame whose function is uncertain. The V end lost 4 bases, the J end lost 7 bases, and 11 bases lay between the germline ends. This CDR3 comprises 13 residues. CDR3 amino acids: CASSLQGANIQYF. DNA for the CDR3: TGTGCCAGCAGTTTACAGGGTGCTAACATTCAGTACTTC.

This chain uses TRBV7-9 with TRBJ2-1; D not resolved. The germline V gene encodes CDR1 SEHNR and CDR2 FQNEAQ (reference sequence). The CDR3 totals 14 residues. V lost 2 bases and J lost 8, with 13 bases in between. The CDR3 is CASSLLIPSDEQFF. The CDR3 DNA sequence: TGTGCCAGCAGCTTATTAATCCCTAGTGATGAGCAGTTCTTC.

This chain connects TRBV28 to TRBJ1-1, with D possibly matching TRBD1 (5 bases). The CDR3 covers 15 residues. V lost 2 bases and J 1 base, leaving 11 bases between the germline ends. Germline-derived CDR1 and CDR2 are MDHEN and SYDVKM. DNA for the CDR3: TGTGCCAGCAGTTTAGGGGGGTGGGGGAACACTGAAGCTTTCTTT. Translation: CASSLGGWGNTEAFF. The full variable domain, completed using reference TRBV28 and TRBJ1-1, is DVKVTQSSRYLVKRTGEKVFLECVQDMDHENMFWYRQDPGLGLRLIYFSYDVKMKEKGDIPEGYSVSREKKERFSLILESASTNQTSMYLCASSLGGWGNTEAFFGQGTRLTVV.

The rearrangement joins TRBV29-1 to TRBJ2-5; 8 bases fit TRBD2. Trimming removed 4 bases from V and 6 bases from J; junction bases left unmatched: 16. The germline V gene encodes CDR1 SQVTM and CDR2 ANQGSEA. The CDR3 totals 16 residues. CDR3 bases: TGCAGCGTTGGTCTGCAGCCAGCGGGAGTCGAAAAGACCCAGTACTTC. This sequence encodes CSVGLQPAGVEKTQYF.

Details on this clone: The junction shows a germline mismatch at one end, possibly a read error. The chain is built from TRBV7-9 and TRBJ2-1, with D perhaps matching TRBD2 (5 bases). This CDR3 is 14 amino acids long. Germline-derived CDR1 and CDR2 are SEHNR and FQNEAQ (reference sequence). The CDR3: CSSSPTTAGNEQFF. CDR3 DNA: TGTTCCAGCAGCCCCACCACGGCGGGCAATGAGCAGTTCTTC.

The J gene is TRBJ2-5, the V gene TRBV6-1; 7 nucleotides match TRBD2. The length of the CDR3 is 14 residues. After removal of 7 bases from V and 6 bases from J, the junction contained 11 bases not matched to a gene. The V gene's germline CDR1 is MNHNS and CDR2 SASEGT. This CDR3 is CASKEGEGWKTQYF. For the CDR3, the DNA is TGTGCCAGCAAAGAAGGGGAGGGCTGGAAGACCCAGTACTTC.

In this sample, this clone turned up once. The chain combines TRBV7-8 with TRBJ1-1; D is possibly TRBD1 (5 bases). Germline V gene sequence: CDR1 SGHVS, CDR2 FQNEAQ. CDR3 size: 13 residues. With 6 bases removed from V and 8 bases from J, the gap between germline ends came to 16 bases. The DNA of the CDR3 is TGTGCCAGCAGATCCGACAGCCTCCCAGAAGCTTTCTTT. Its protein is CASRSDSLPEAFF.

The chain couples TRBV4-1 to TRBJ2-7; D remains unclear. CDR1 and CDR2 from the germline V gene are MGHRA and YSYEKL. CDR3 size: 12 residues. V was pared by 4 bases and J by 6 bases, with 10 bases between. This CDR3 reads CASSLDTSEQYF. The CDR3 DNA is TGCGCCAGCAGCCTAGACACGAGCGAGCAGTACTTC.

In DNA form, the CDR3 reads TGTGCCAGTAAGCGGGGTAGGGGAGCGGGTTCCTACAATGAGCAGTTCTTC. Translation gives CASKRGRGAGSYNEQFF. The chain is built from TRBV19 and TRBJ2-1; TRBD2 matches 7 bases. V gave up 7 bases and J gave up 1 base; unmatched junction bases: 13. The length of the CDR3 is 17 residues. Germline V gene sequence: CDR1 LNHDA, CDR2 SQIVND (reference sequence).

The genes are TRBV6-6 and TRBJ2-7, with TRBD2 as a possible D gene (6 bases). Trimming pared 6 bases from V and 6 bases from J, leaving 21 bases between. The CDR3 has 15 amino acids. CDR1 and CDR2 (germline): MNHNY, SVGAGI (reference sequence). DNA for the CDR3: TGTGCCAGCAGACCCCTTGAGGGCCGGGGAGGCGAGCAGTACTTC. This translates into CASRPLEGRGGEQYF.

The chain recombines TRBV15 with TRBJ1-2; D possibly corresponds to TRBD1 (5 bases). V lost 9 bases, J lost 4 bases, and 9 bases lay in between. Germline-derived CDR1 and CDR2 are LNHNV and YYDKDF (reference sequence). CDR3 length: 11 residues. CDR3 region: CATYQGYGYTF. In DNA form, the CDR3 reads TGTGCCACGTATCAGGGCTATGGCTACACCTTC.

The rearrangement uses TRBV27 and TRBJ2-1; 8 bases align to TRBD1. The CDR3 consists of 16 residues. From germline, CDR1 is MNHEY and CDR2 SMNVEV (reference sequence). V was pared by 4 bases and J by 4 bases, with 9 bases of the junction left unmatched. This CDR3 is CASSSVQGAGYNEQFF. The CDR3 DNA reads as TGTGCCAGCAGTTCAGTCCAGGGGGCTGGATACAATGAGCAGTTCTTC.

Note on this clone: Sequence at one end of the junction differs from germline and may be a read error. CDR3 DNA: TGTGCTAGCAGCTTAGCGCATGAGGAGACCCAGTACTTC. Residues: CASSLAHEETQYF. The chain recombines TRBV7-7 with TRBJ2-5; possibly TRBD2 for D (5 bases). The CDR3 loop spans 13 amino acids. Germline V gene lookup returns CDR1 SSHAT and CDR2 FNYEAQ (reference sequence).

A word on this clone: The junction departs from germline at one end; a sequencing error may be responsible. The chain's CDR3 is CSSSEGTGRPKLFF. The CDR3 nucleotides are TGTTCCAGCAGCGAAGGGACAGGGAGACCGAAACTGTTTTTT. The genes are TRBV7-9 and TRBJ1-4; 9 bases are shared with TRBD1. Germline lookup yields CDR1 SEHNR and CDR2 FQNEAQ (reference sequence). This CDR3 has 14 residues. The full variable domain, in which reference TRBV7-9 and TRBJ1-4 provide the parts outside the CDR3, is DTGVSQNPRHKITKRGQNVTFRCDPISEHNRLYWYRQTLGQGPEFLTYFQNEAQLEKSRLLSDRFSAERPKGSFSTLEIQRTEQGDSAMYLCSSSEGTGRPKLFFGSGTQLSVL.

The chain joins TRBV5-1 to TRBJ2-7; a weak D match, TRBD1 (6 bases). Looked up from germline, CDR1 is SGHRS and CDR2 is YFSETQ. This CDR3 is built from 14 residues. Deletions cut 4 bases from V and 2 bases from J, with 13 bases between. In DNA, the CDR3 is TGCGCCAGCAGCATTAACAGGGACCCCTACGAGCAGTACTTC. It yields the protein CASSINRDPYEQYF.

The V call is TRBV9, the J call TRBJ2-3; weak D call: TRBD2 (7 bases). CDR3 length equals 17 residues. Germline assignment: CDR1 SGDLS and CDR2 YYNGEE. V was shortened by 1 base and J by 6 bases, with 21 bases between the two germline ends. The CDR3 region is CASSVSLGGGSSDTQYF. In nucleotides, the CDR3 is TGTGCCAGCAGCGTAAGTCTCGGGGGCGGGAGTTCCGATACGCAGTATTTT.

This clone was observed a handful of times. This chain connects TRBV5-3 to TRBJ2-1; TRBD2 matches 8 bases. TRBV5-3 is labeled an ORF, and its function is uncertain. V lost 4 bases, J lost 5 bases, and 5 bases stayed unmatched. This CDR3 spans 14 amino acids. In nucleotides, the CDR3 is TGTGCCAGAAGCCCGGGACTAGACGACAATGAGCAGTTCTTC. Its protein product is CARSPGLDDNEQFF.

V gene TRBV30 combines with J gene TRBJ2-3; D remains unclear. Germline CDR1 reads GTSNPN; CDR2 reads SVGIG (reference sequence). V was shortened by 6 bases and J by 1 base, with 14 bases between the two germline ends. The length of the CDR3 is 14 residues. The CDR3 is CACGLAPGTDTQYF. As DNA, the CDR3 is TGTGCCTGCGGGTTAGCTCCTGGCACAGATACGCAGTATTTT.

This clone was found a few times. This chain links TRBV7-9 with TRBJ2-3; 7 bases agree with TRBD1. Looked up from germline, CDR1 is SEHNR and CDR2 is FQNEAQ (reference sequence). CDR3 length: 16 residues. The V segment lost 5 bases and the J segment 2 bases; nucleotides outside the gene matches: 10. The CDR3: CASSPRQGRVTDTQYF. CDR3 nucleotides: TGTGCCAGCAGCCCTAGACAGGGAAGGGTCACAGATACGCAGTATTTT.